This T cell receptor beta chain was documented in a study of blood T cell repertoires in COVID-19 (dated by TCRdb to 2020 to 2022). With regard to the full study: The collaborator samples originated in the United States, Italy and Spain and spanned the acute and convalescent phases of COVID-19. The samples were drawn from two sources: the first 160 participants of the ongoing ImmuneRACE study, and 1,254 subjects contributed by 6 global collaborators. The prospective study material was composed of cDNA or gDNA derived from T cells, B-cell-depleted T cells, or PBMCs. A freely available public database, intended as a resource for researchers studying the immune response to SARS-CoV-2, is where the repertoires were released. The sample metadata nearly always contained a de-identified subject ID, COVID-19 status, age in years and sex. Where available, HLA class I and class II types were taken from metadata supplied by the sample provider and were not determined by assay-based typing. Deeply sampled blood TCRbeta repertoires from subjects exposed to, actively infected with, or recovered from COVID-19 were included in the dataset. General conclusions and limits of the study: The quantity of clinical and demographic metadata differed by source and by participant and was supplied without curation.

The immunoSEQ Assay, a bias-controlled multiplex PCR, was used to amplify TCRbeta CDR3 regions from genomic DNA. From the authors' description of their analysis: The number of nucleated cells in each sample was estimated by amplification of reference gene primers within the assay. Sequence reads were collapsed and filtered to measure the absolute abundance of every unique TCRbeta CDR3 rearrangement. Productive Simpson clonality was computed per sample as the square root of Simpson's diversity index over productive rearrangements. Held by TCRdb, this immuneACCESS table contains in-frame sequences only and omits some clones. Under half of the omission traces to an unresolved V gene where checked; the cause of the rest is unknown. V and J calls and clone size are given by that table; D and trimming were obtained from the DNA. The sample profile shows hundreds of thousands of clones; about 80% of them were found once. The top ten constitute 1.9% of the sample.

On this clone itself: No antigen is known for it. Base-call qualities are not available, and no considerably larger clone is one nucleotide away.

Deletion took 1 base off V and 4 bases off J, with a span of 14 bases between the germline ends. Spanning cysteine to phenylalanine, the CDR3 consists of 15 amino acids. This entry keeps only the CDR3 DNA: 45 bases, framed from base 1. Reading the germline V gene gives CDR1 SGHVS and CDR2 FQNEAQ. Whole blood was collected in K2EDTA tubes by collaborating institutions according to the institutions' own protocols. For TCRbeta analysis, collaborator samples were shipped as frozen whole blood, as isolated PBMCs, or as DNA extracted from either sample type. Sequenced material: peripheral blood. The TCR sequence derives from an elderly woman with acute or convalescent COVID-19. The V and J genes are TRBV7-8 and TRBJ2-7; the D gene is perhaps TRBD1, from 6 matching bases. The CDR3 protein: CASSLEGTGSYEQYF. The nucleotide sequence is given as TGTGCCAGCAGCTTAGAAGGCACAGGGAGTTACGAGCAGTACTTC.